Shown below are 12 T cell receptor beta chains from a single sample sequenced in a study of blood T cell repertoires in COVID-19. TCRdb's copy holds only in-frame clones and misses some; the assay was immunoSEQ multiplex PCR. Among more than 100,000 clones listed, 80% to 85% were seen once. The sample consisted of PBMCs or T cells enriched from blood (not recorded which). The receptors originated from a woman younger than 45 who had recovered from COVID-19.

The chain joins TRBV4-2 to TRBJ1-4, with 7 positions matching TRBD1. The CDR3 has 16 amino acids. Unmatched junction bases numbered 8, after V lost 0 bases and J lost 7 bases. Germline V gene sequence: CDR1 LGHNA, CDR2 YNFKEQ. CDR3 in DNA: TGTGCCAGCAGCCAAGAGCCCGACAGGGTGGTTGAAAAACTGTTTTTT. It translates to CASSQEPDRVVEKLFF.

DNA of the CDR3: TGCGCCAGCAGCTTGCAAGGGGGCAAAAATTCACCCCTCCACTTT. It yields the protein CASSLQGGKNSPLHF. This sequence joins TRBV5-1 and TRBJ1-6; 7 nucleotides align to TRBD1. The CDR3 loop spans 15 amino acids. CDR1 is SGHRS and CDR2 is YFSETQ in the germline V gene. Trimming cost V 1 base and J 7 bases; bases outside gene matches: 5.

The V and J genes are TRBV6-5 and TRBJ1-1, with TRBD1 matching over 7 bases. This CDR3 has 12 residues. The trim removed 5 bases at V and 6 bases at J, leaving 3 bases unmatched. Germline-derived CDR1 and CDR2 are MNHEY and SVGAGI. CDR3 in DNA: TGTGCCAGCAGTCATGGACAGGCTGAAGCTTTCTTT. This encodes CASSHGQAEAFF.

The CDR3 DNA is TGTGCCAGCAGCTTAGTCACTAGCGGGAGGGCAAATGAGCAGTTCTTC. It encodes CASSLVTSGRANEQFF. The chain is built from TRBV7-2 and TRBJ2-1; TRBD2 matches 13 bases. V lost 1 base to trimming and J lost 7 bases; unmatched junction nucleotides: 4. Germline-derived CDR1 and CDR2 are SGHTA and FQGNSA. CDR3 length equals 16 residues.

The CDR3 reads CASSMGGLHEQFF. Written as DNA, the CDR3 is TGTGCCAGTAGTATGGGGGGGCTACATGAGCAGTTCTTC. This chain links TRBV19 with TRBJ2-1, with D possibly being TRBD2 (7 bases). CDR1 is LNHDA and CDR2 is SQIVND in the germline V gene (reference sequence). The CDR3 is made up of 13 amino acids. Trimming took off 3 bases at V and 8 bases at J, with 11 bases between the two ends.

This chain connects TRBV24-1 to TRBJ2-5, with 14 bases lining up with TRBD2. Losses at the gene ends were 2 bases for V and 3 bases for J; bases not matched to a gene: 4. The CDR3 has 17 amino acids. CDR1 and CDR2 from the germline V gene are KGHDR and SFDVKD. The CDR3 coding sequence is TGTGCCACCAGTGATTGGGGACTAGCGGGAGTAGAAGAGACCCAGTACTTC. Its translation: CATSDWGLAGVEETQYF.

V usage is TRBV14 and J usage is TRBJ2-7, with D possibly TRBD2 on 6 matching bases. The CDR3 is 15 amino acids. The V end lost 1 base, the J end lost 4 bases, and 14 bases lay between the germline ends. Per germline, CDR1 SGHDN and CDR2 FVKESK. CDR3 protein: CASSQAPKGGYEQYF. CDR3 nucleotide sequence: TGTGCCAGCAGCCAAGCCCCAAAGGGAGGATACGAGCAGTACTTC.

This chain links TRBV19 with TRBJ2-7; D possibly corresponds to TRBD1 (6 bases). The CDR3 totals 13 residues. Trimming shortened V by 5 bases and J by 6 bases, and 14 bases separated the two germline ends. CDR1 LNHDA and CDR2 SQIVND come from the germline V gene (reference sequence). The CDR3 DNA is TGTGCCAGTAGTCCGCGACAGGTTCTCGAGCAGTACTTC. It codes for CASSPRQVLEQYF.

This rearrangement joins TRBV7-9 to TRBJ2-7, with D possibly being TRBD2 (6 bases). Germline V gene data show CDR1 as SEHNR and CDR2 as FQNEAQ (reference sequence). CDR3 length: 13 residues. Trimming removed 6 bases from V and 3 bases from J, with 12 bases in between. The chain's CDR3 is CASSSGDGYEQYF. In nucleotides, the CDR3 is TGTGCCAGCAGTAGCGGAGATGGCTACGAGCAGTACTTC.

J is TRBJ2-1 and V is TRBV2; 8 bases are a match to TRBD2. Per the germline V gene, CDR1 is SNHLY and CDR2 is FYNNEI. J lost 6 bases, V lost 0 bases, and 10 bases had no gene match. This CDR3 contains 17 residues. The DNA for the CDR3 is TGTGCCAGCAGTGAAGCTGTTGGGACTAGGCTAGGCAATGAGCAGTTCTTC. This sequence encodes CASSEAVGTRLGNEQFF.

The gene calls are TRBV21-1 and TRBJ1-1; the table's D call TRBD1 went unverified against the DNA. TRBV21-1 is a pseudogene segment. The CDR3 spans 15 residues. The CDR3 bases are TGTGCCAGCAGCAAAGTACCGCCGACCGCAGGGGAAGCTTTCTTT. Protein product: CASSKVPPTAGEAFF.

CDR3 nucleotide sequence: TGTGCCAGCAGCGTAGCTCCACGGGACAGGGCCTACGAGCAGTACTTC. This sequence encodes CASSVAPRDRAYEQYF. The genes are TRBV9 and TRBJ2-7; TRBD1 aligns across 9 bases. The J segment lost 2 bases and the V segment lost 0 bases, leaving 6 bases of the junction unmatched. The germline gives CDR1 SGDLS, CDR2 YYNGEE. CDR3 size: 16 residues.